The 5 T cell receptor beta chains listed next were all sequenced from one sample in a study of blood T cell repertoires in COVID-19. The method was immunoSEQ multiplex PCR; TCRdb's version includes in-frame clones alone and lacks a portion of them. Of approximately 270,000 clones detected, about 80% appear once; the ten largest clones hold 15% to 19%. The sample consisted of peripheral blood. All receptors derive from an older person with COVID-19, enrolled during active disease.

This sequence joins TRBV4-1 and TRBJ1-2; TRBD1 agrees at 7 bases. Germline CDR1 and CDR2: MGHRA and YSYEKL. V was clipped by 0 bases and J by 7 bases; unmatched bases: 5. The CDR3 totals 14 residues. The CDR3 nucleotides are TGCGCCAGCAGCCAAGAGTCGGACAGGCCTGGCTACACCTTC. This translates into CASSQESDRPGYTF.

V is TRBV28 and J is TRBJ1-2, with D unclear. Germline CDR1 reads MDHEN; CDR2 reads SYDVKM. V lost 3 bases and J 4 bases, leaving 9 bases between the germline ends. The CDR3 has 13 residues. The CDR3, as DNA: TGTGCCAGCAGTTTGGCAGATCTCTATGGCTACACCTTC. Protein sequence: CASSLADLYGYTF.

Here the CDR3 reads CASSRLGGEDQPQHF. In nucleotides, the CDR3 is TGTGCCAGCAGCAGGCTGGGGGGGGAAGATCAGCCCCAGCATTTT. The rearrangement uses TRBV6-5 and TRBJ1-5; possibly TRBD1 for D (5 bases). Germline CDR1 is MNHEY and CDR2 is SVGAGI. The CDR3 is 15 amino acids. The V gene lost 6 bases and the J gene lost 5 bases, with 17 bases spanning the gap.

The chain combines TRBV5-6 with TRBJ2-5; TRBD2 aligns across 7 bases. The trim removed 4 bases at V and 2 bases at J, leaving 8 bases unmatched. The germline gives CDR1 SGHDT, CDR2 YYEEEE. The CDR3 is 15 residues long. CDR3 loop: CASSPSGGGQETQYF. In DNA, the CDR3 is TGTGCCAGCAGCCCTTCGGGCGGGGGACAAGAGACCCAGTACTTC.

V usage is TRBV3-1 (or the pseudogene TRBV3-2) and J usage is TRBJ2-3; TRBD2 matches at 7 bases. With 1 base clipped from V and 2 bases from J, the junction kept 3 bases outside the gene matches. Germline CDR1 LGHDT, CDR2 YNNKEL (reference sequence). This CDR3 contains 15 residues. The CDR3 loop is CASSQVAGDTDTQYF. CDR3 DNA: TGTGCCAGCAGCCAAGTGGCGGGGGACACAGATACGCAGTATTTT.